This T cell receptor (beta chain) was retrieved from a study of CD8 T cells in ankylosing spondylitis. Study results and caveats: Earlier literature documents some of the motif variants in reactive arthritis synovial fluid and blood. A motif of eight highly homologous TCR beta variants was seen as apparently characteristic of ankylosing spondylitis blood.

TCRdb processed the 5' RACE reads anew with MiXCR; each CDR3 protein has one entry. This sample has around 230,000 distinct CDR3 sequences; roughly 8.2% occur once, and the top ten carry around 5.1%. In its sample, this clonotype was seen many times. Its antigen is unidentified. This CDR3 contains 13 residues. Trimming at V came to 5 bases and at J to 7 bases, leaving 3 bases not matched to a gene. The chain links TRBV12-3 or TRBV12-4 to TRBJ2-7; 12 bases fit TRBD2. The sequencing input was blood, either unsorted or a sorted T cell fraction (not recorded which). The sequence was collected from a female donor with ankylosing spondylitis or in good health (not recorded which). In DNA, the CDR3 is TGTGCCAGCAGTCCCGGACTAGCGGGAGAGCAGTACTTC. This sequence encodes CASSPGLAGEQYF.